This TCR beta chain was obtained from a study of T-cell reconstitution after alpha-beta-depleted transplantation in children (dated by TCRdb to the mid-2010s). A note on the overall study: The study quantitatively tracked T-cell immune reconstitution after TCRalphabeta/CD19-depleted allogeneic hematopoietic cell transplantation in children using TCR repertoire profiling.

Worth noting for this clonotype: What antigen it recognizes has not been identified. No base quality values were provided; no much bigger clone lies one nucleotide off.

Receptor libraries were prepared by PCR. Data came from an Illumina HiSeq 2500. Molecular barcoding was employed in the preparation of TCR libraries, with unique molecular identifiers being used to normalize TCRbeta repertoire quantification. The public reads were reprocessed in TCRdb via fastp at Q25 and MiXCR, keeping in-frame beta chains. Each entry merges the rows of one CDR3 protein and shows their most common DNA and genes. Across this sample there are some 550,000 distinct CDR3 sequences, with 15% to 20% seen only once. The ten largest clonotypes hold about 3.1% of the sample. A distance of 18 bases separates the germline ends of V and J, which lose 0 bases and 5 bases respectively. The CDR3 holds 16 amino acids from the cysteine to the phenylalanine. Of the read, only the CDR3 DNA is kept; its 48 bases are in frame from base 1. CDR1 SGHRS and CDR2 YFSETQ were looked up in the germline V gene.

The receptor chain draws on TRBV5-1 and TRBJ2-7, with no reliable assignment of the D segment. The origin of this receptor is a human donor who donated a stem cell graft to a child with acute lymphoblastic leukemia. Sequences were derived from PBMCs from the stem cell graft donor, sampled from the stem cell graft. The nucleotide sequence reads TGCGCCAGCAGCTTGGGATTTAACATGCCTCCGGACGAGCAGTACTTC. This sequence encodes CASSLGFNMPPDEQYF.